This T cell receptor beta chain was recovered during a study of CD8+ T cells in alopecia areata. Findings and caveats of the study: Patients displayed less clarity in TCR sharing than mice, a finding possibly related to HLA. The study also sequences resident alphabeta T cells of normal skin in scalp samples.

CDR3 length: 13 amino acids. The V and J ends lost 2 bases and 7 bases, in that order; junction bases with no gene match: 6. Germline V gene lookup returns CDR1 GTSNPN and CDR2 SVGIG (reference sequence). PBMCs, the starting material, were the source of sorted CD4+ and CD8+ T cells. Reverse transcribed after extraction, RNA yielded cDNA as the sequencing template. Only in-frame clones appear in the TCRdb table, and some are missing; sequencing was by immunoSEQ multiplex PCR. The repertoire holds roughly 100,000 clones, with about 60% as singletons. This clone has just a few counts. Antigen unknown. This TCR came from a human donor in good health. The chain couples TRBV30 to TRBJ1-2, with TRBD1 matching over 8 bases. The sample taken for sequencing was CD4+ T cells sorted from blood. The CDR3 DNA sequence: TGTGCCTGGAGTTATTCAGGGGGCGGTGGCTACACCTTC. Translation: CAWSYSGGGGYTF.